The 7 T cell receptor beta chains reported below all come from one sample, sequenced in a study of cytomegalovirus exposure and HLA in healthy donors. PCR employed 60 Vbeta and 13 Jbeta primers. TCRdb's table, derived via immunoSEQ multiplex PCR, lists solely in-frame clones and lacks some. This repertoire shows fewer than 60,000 clones, 70% to 85% found once; its top ten account for 22%. The specimen sequenced was PBMCs. All receptors derive from a woman aged 50 to 65 in good health and CMV-seropositive.

The J gene is TRBJ1-2, the V gene TRBV7-9, with D unclear. Germline V gene lookup returns CDR1 SEHNR and CDR2 FQNEAQ (reference sequence). Trimming removed 1 base from V and 7 bases from J, with 16 bases in between. The CDR3 runs 15 residues. Written as DNA, the CDR3 is TGTGCCAGCAGCTTAGTGGGCCGGGGAGCTCGTGGCTACACCTTC. This sequence encodes CASSLVGRGARGYTF.

This clone has a single count. The conserved phenylalanine or tryptophan is not found at the CDR3 terminus, so this likely reflects a read error. The rearrangement uses TRBV5-4 and TRBJ1-2, with TRBD1 as a possible D gene (6 bases). This CDR3 is 14 amino acids long. Germline V lookup: CDR1 SGHNT, CDR2 YYREEE (reference sequence). V was clipped by 5 bases and J by 0 bases, with 11 bases between them. The CDR3 sequence is CASRLTGANYGYTL. In DNA form, the CDR3 reads TGTGCCAGCAGGTTGACAGGAGCTAACTATGGCTACACCCTC.

The chain has TRBV7-9 and TRBJ1-5, with D hard to call. CDR1 and CDR2 from the germline V gene are SEHNR and FQNEAQ (reference sequence). CDR3 length: 14 amino acids. The germline V and J ends were trimmed by 1 base and 4 bases, with 8 bases remaining between them. The CDR3 here is CASSLGSVNQPQHF. The DNA for the CDR3 is TGTGCCAGCAGCTTAGGGTCAGTTAATCAGCCCCAGCATTTT.

The chain is built from TRBV9 and TRBJ1-2; 7 positions agree with TRBD1. Germline V CDR1 and CDR2: SGDLS, YYNGEE. V dropped 4 bases and J dropped 3; count of bases not matched to a gene: 3. CDR3 length: 13 residues. The CDR3 spells CASSHGQDYGYTF. In DNA, the CDR3 is TGTGCCAGCAGCCACGGACAGGACTATGGCTACACCTTC.

The gene calls are TRBV21-1 and TRBJ2-3; the table gives TRBD2 as D, unverified against the DNA. TRBV21-1 is listed as a pseudogene. The length of the CDR3 is 16 residues. CDR3 DNA: TGTGCCAGTATAAGACTAGCGGGGATAGTCACAGATACGCAGTATTTT. This sequence encodes CASIRLAGIVTDTQYF.

V and J are TRBV6-1 and TRBJ2-2, with 8 nucleotides matching TRBD1. In germline, CDR1 is MNHNS, CDR2 SASEGT. This CDR3 is 15 amino acids long. V lost 6 bases, J lost 0 bases, and 3 bases stayed unmatched. The CDR3 sequence: CASRGQGSNTGELFF. Here the CDR3 DNA reads TGTGCCAGCAGAGGACAGGGATCGAACACCGGGGAGCTGTTTTTT.

This clone was seen a single time. The chain employs TRBV6-6 and TRBJ2-7, with D tentatively TRBD2 (6 bases). V was shortened by 6 bases and J by 0 bases, with 15 bases between the two germline ends. The V gene's germline CDR1 is MNHNY and CDR2 SVGAGI (reference sequence). CDR3 size: 15 residues. CDR3 in DNA: TGTGCCAGCAGAACCGGGACTGGGAGCTCCTACGAGCAGTACTTC. Its protein product is CASRTGTGSSYEQYF.